Sequencing of this TCR beta chain was carried out in a study of cytomegalovirus exposure and HLA in healthy donors. Study results and caveats: Investigators reported around 150 TCR beta chains as tied to cytomegalovirus.

CDR3 length: 14 amino acids. Trimming at V came to 5 bases and at J to 7 bases, leaving 6 bases not matched to a gene. CDR1 is SGHTA and CDR2 is FQGNSA in the germline V gene. This clone showed up many times. Its antigen is not identified. Assay: immunoSEQ multiplex PCR; the TCRdb copy retains only in-frame clones and omits some. Of approximately 260,000 clones listed, just over 85% are singletons. The donors belonged to the roughly 110-subject validation cohort, separate from the roughly 670-subject first cohort. The source material was PBMCs. This sequence joins TRBV7-2 and TRBJ2-7, with TRBD2 matching over 12 bases. This clonotype originated in a woman in her late teens or twenties in good health and CMV-seronegative. CDR3 in DNA: TGTGCCAGCAGCCCTAGCGGGGGGGCAGGAGAGCAGTACTTC. Encoded protein: CASSPSGGAGEQYF.